This T cell receptor (beta chain) was sequenced in a study of post-analysis software for immune sequencing data. Tagging with unique molecular identifiers was a feature of the TCR beta cDNA libraries. TCRdb independently ran MiXCR on the PCR reads; one entry per CDR3 protein. The data show roughly 580,000 distinct CDR3 sequences, roughly two fifths seen once. Germline V gene data show CDR1 as SNHLY and CDR2 as FYNNEI. This CDR3 has 15 amino acids. The trim removed 5 bases at V and 10 bases at J, leaving 14 bases unmatched. This clonotype has more than one count but fewer than ten. The antigen is unknown. Overall study findings and caveats: TRBV segments more frequent in patients than in controls numbered five and included TRBV5-6, TRBV5-1 and TRBV20-1. Among multiple sclerosis patients, normalized Chao1 diversity was significantly below that of controls.

The receptor was isolated from a girl under 18 with multiple sclerosis. The chain combines TRBV2 with TRBJ2-1, with 7 bases aligning to TRBD2. Sequencing input: blood. CDR3 coding DNA: TGTGCCAGCAGTCCAAGGACTAGATCGGACACAGAGCAGTTCTTC. This translates into CASSPRTRSDTEQFF.